The source of this TCR beta chain is a study of shared clonotypes between healthy human individuals. Overall study: In total, the donors were two women and a few men aged 18 to 49.

The assay ran at deep level. Produced via immunoSEQ multiplex PCR; TCRdb's table is partial and in-frame only. The sample has 2,500,000 or so clones; 80% to 95% are singletons. Germline CDR1 MDHEN, CDR2 SYDVKM. This CDR3 region has 14 residues. The ends were cut back, 2 bases at V and 7 bases at J, with 15 bases in the middle. This TCR was recovered from a young man in good health. Some clones in this sample may be carry-over from other donors' samples. The rearrangement links TRBV28 to TRBJ2-7, with D possibly being TRBD1 or TRBD2 (6 bases each). Sequencing was carried out using naive CD4+ T cells from PBMCs. Stated subset: CD45RA+ positively selected. CDR3 protein: CASSLRQGTGEQYF. CDR3 bases: TGTGCCAGCAGTTTACGCCAGGGGACTGGGGAGCAGTACTTC.